The 19 T cell receptor beta chains in this list originate from one sample, sequenced in a study of OX40 agonist ivuxolimab in advanced cancers. Repertoires were generated with immunoSEQ multiplex PCR, while TCRdb's copy carries only in-frame clones and drops some. The sample has approximately 82,000 clones, roughly 85% seen once. The sequencing used CD4+ or CD8+ T cells sorted from blood, collected in a trial of the OX40 agonist ivuxolimab. These receptors originate from an adult with an advanced solid tumor such as melanoma, head and neck, liver or kidney cancer.

The chain joins TRBV5-6 to TRBJ2-7; possible D gene TRBD1, 6 bases. The CDR3 loop spans 17 amino acids. Between the trimmed V and J ends, which lost 1 base and 3 bases, there was a span of 20 bases. In germline, CDR1 is SGHDT, CDR2 YYEEEE. Written as DNA, the CDR3 is TGTGCCAGCAGCTTGTTTGGGCCGCGAAGGGGGAACTACGAGCAGTACTTC. It is translated as CASSLFGPRRGNYEQYF.

V and J are TRBV18 and TRBJ2-7, with 9 bases identical to TRBD1. Germline trimming cut 5 bases from V and 5 bases from J; bases unmatched to any gene: 7. The CDR3 is 14 residues long. Per the germline V gene, CDR1 is KGHSH and CDR2 is LQKENI. In DNA form, the CDR3 reads TGTGCCAGCTCAACGGGGACAGGGACTGACGAGCAGTACTTC. Translation: CASSTGTGTDEQYF.

This chain connects TRBV12-5 to TRBJ1-6, with D maybe TRBD1 (5 bases). CDR1 LGHNT and CDR2 FRNRAP come from the germline V gene. The V and J ends lost 6 bases and 14 bases respectively, with 23 bases between them. The CDR3 sequence is 15 residues long. Written as DNA, the CDR3 is TGTGCTAGTGGGGGGACCGACCCGATGGGTCGGGCCCTCCACTTT. Translated: CASGGTDPMGRALHF.

This clone was counted a few times. This chain links TRBV4-3 with TRBJ2-7, with TRBD1 as a possible D gene (7 bases). The germline V gene encodes CDR1 LGHNA and CDR2 YSLEER. The CDR3 has 13 residues. V lost 0 bases and J 7 bases, leaving 10 bases between the germline ends. The CDR3 DNA is TGCGCCAGCAGCCAAGATCAGGGGGGAGAGCAGTACTTC. Translating it yields CASSQDQGGEQYF.

There are a few counts of this clone. DNA of the CDR3: TGTGCCAGCTCACCACTGGGACTAGCGGGGACTGATAACACCGGGGAGCTGTTTTTT. Translated, it gives CASSPLGLAGTDNTGELFF. The chain is built from TRBV18 and TRBJ2-2, with TRBD2 matching over 13 bases. Trimming removed 1 base from V and 2 bases from J; junction bases left unmatched: 7. CDR3 length: 19 residues. The germline V gene has CDR1 KGHSH and CDR2 LQKENI.

This clone was counted a single time. The J gene is TRBJ1-1, the V gene TRBV2, with TRBD1 matching over 7 bases. The V gene end was trimmed by 4 bases and the J gene end by 7 bases; junction bases not matched to a gene: 15. The CDR3 is 16 residues long. The germline CDR1 and CDR2 sequences are SNHLY and FYNNEI. The CDR3 bases are TGTGCCAGCAGTGCCCGGATAGGGGGCTCGACAAATGAAGCTTTCTTT. Its translation is CASSARIGGSTNEAFF.

As for this clone: The junction differs from germline at one of its ends, possibly a read error. The V and J genes are TRBV6-1 and TRBJ2-3; no reliable D call. CDR1 is MNHNS, CDR2 SASEGT, per germline. CDR3 length equals 14 residues. CDR3 protein: CACSTSTSTDTQYF. CDR3 DNA: TGTGCCTGCAGCACATCCACTAGCACAGATACGCAGTATTTT.

This chain uses TRBV5-8 with TRBJ2-5, with 11 positions matching TRBD2. Germline V gives CDR1 SGHTS, CDR2 YDEGEE. Trimming at V came to 2 bases and at J to 3 bases, leaving 3 bases not matched to a gene. The CDR3 is 15 amino acids. The CDR3 DNA is TGTGCCAGCAGCTTCGGACTAGCGGGCAAAGAGACCCAGTACTTC. Residues: CASSFGLAGKETQYF.

The chain uses TRBV7-9 and TRBJ2-6, with 8 bases aligning to TRBD1. CDR3 length equals 15 residues. Germline V CDR1 and CDR2: SEHNR, FQNEAQ (reference sequence). V was clipped by 3 bases and J by 2 bases; unmatched bases: 0. Here the CDR3 DNA reads TGTGCCAGCAGCTTGACAGGGGCTGGGGCCAACGTCCTGACTTTC. It specifies CASSLTGAGANVLTF.

This clone turned up a few times. The chain is built from TRBV9 and TRBJ1-2; D unclear. V was pared by 0 bases and J by 0 bases, with 3 bases between. The germline gives CDR1 SGDLS, CDR2 YYNGEE. The CDR3 is 13 amino acids. The CDR3, as DNA: TGTGCCAGCAGCGTAGACACTAACTATGGCTACACCTTC. As protein: CASSVDTNYGYTF. The full variable domain, with the rest looked up from reference TRBV9 and TRBJ1-2, is DSGVTQTPKHLITATGQRVTLRCSPRSGDLSVYWYQQSLDQGLQFLIQYYNGEERAKGNILERFSAQQFPDLHSELNLSSLELGDSALYFCASSVDTNYGYTFGSGTRLTVV.

The chain has TRBV7-2 and TRBJ2-7; unclear D gene. Germline V gives CDR1 SGHTA, CDR2 FQGNSA. The CDR3 has 12 residues. V dropped 3 bases and J dropped 3 bases, with 6 bases sitting between them. CDR3 region: CASSLTGYEQYF. CDR3 DNA sequence: TGTGCCAGCAGCTTGACCGGCTACGAGCAGTACTTC.

V usage is TRBV4-1 and J usage is TRBJ1-1, with D possibly being TRBD1 (5 bases). With 1 base removed from V and 6 bases from J, the gap between germline ends came to 18 bases. The germline V gene has CDR1 MGHRA and CDR2 YSYEKL. This CDR3 is 16 amino acids long. The CDR3 reads CASSQARIGGSSEAFF. CDR3 DNA: TGCGCCAGCAGCCAAGCCCGAATTGGGGGGTCGTCTGAAGCTTTCTTT.

The rearrangement links TRBV14 to TRBJ1-4; D may be TRBD1 (6 bases). Per germline, CDR1 SGHDN and CDR2 FVKESK. The germline V and J ends were trimmed by 5 bases and 0 bases, with 13 bases remaining between them. The CDR3 length is 16 residues. The CDR3 region is CASSKQGLATNEKLFF. The CDR3 nucleotides are TGTGCCAGCAGCAAACAGGGTCTTGCAACTAATGAAAAACTGTTTTTT. The full variable domain, in which reference TRBV14 and TRBJ1-4 provide the parts outside the CDR3, is EAGVTQFPSHSVIEKGQTVTLRCDPISGHDNLYWYRRVMGKEIKFLLHFVKESKQDESGMPNNRFLAERTGGTYSTLKVQPAELEDSGVYFCASSKQGLATNEKLFFGSGTQLSVL.

The chain links TRBV18 to TRBJ2-1; 13 bases fit TRBD2. Germline loops: CDR1 KGHSH, CDR2 LQKENI. V was clipped by 3 bases and J by 0 bases; unmatched bases: 5. The CDR3 contains 18 residues. The CDR3 spells CASSPMTSGGSSYNEQFF. The CDR3, as DNA: TGTGCCAGCTCACCGATGACTAGCGGGGGGAGCTCCTACAATGAGCAGTTCTTC.

This rearrangement joins TRBV6-1 to TRBJ1-5, with unresolved D. The CDR3 consists of 11 residues. Germline lookup yields CDR1 MNHNS and CDR2 SASEGT. Trimming stripped 2 bases from V and 11 bases from J, with 7 bases between. The CDR3 sequence is CASSELWAQHF. The CDR3 DNA reads TGTGCCAGCAGTGAACTCTGGGCCCAGCATTTT.

V usage is TRBV6-1 and J usage is TRBJ2-1; 13 bases line up with TRBD2. This CDR3 is built from 15 residues. Unmatched junction bases numbered 3, after V lost 6 bases and J lost 4 bases. The V gene's germline CDR1 is MNHNS and CDR2 SASEGT. In DNA, the CDR3 is TGTGCCAGCAGAGCGGGACTAGCGGGGTACAATGAGCAGTTCTTC. Residues: CASRAGLAGYNEQFF.

The rearrangement uses TRBV4-2 and TRBJ1-5; 8 positions match TRBD1. V lost 0 bases and J lost 9; bases outside the gene matches: 7. Germline V gene sequence: CDR1 LGHNA, CDR2 YNFKEQ. This CDR3 contains 15 residues. The CDR3 here is CASSQDTGGGRPQHF. The CDR3 DNA reads TGTGCCAGCAGCCAAGATACAGGGGGGGGTCGGCCCCAGCATTTT.

V usage is TRBV6-6 and J usage is TRBJ1-5, with 7 bases matching TRBD1. The CDR3 totals 14 residues. In germline, CDR1 is MNHNY, CDR2 SVGAGI (reference sequence). Trimming removed 6 bases from V and 2 bases from J; junction bases left unmatched: 4. The CDR3 sequence: CASSHGQGNQPQHF. The CDR3, as DNA: TGTGCCAGCAGCCACGGACAGGGCAATCAGCCCCAGCATTTT.

The CDR3 coding sequence is TGCGCCAGCAGCTTCTCCGACAGGGGGAAAGAGACCCAGTACTTC. This gives the protein CASSFSDRGKETQYF. The chain has TRBV5-1 and TRBJ2-5; 9 bases are a match to TRBD1. In germline, CDR1 is SGHRS, CDR2 YFSETQ. Unmatched junction bases numbered 5, after V lost 2 bases and J lost 3 bases. The CDR3 is made up of 15 amino acids.